Presented here are 27 T cell receptor beta chains from one specimen sequenced in a study of cytotoxic CD8 clonotypes in ibrutinib-treated CLL. Data came from immunoSEQ multiplex PCR; TCRdb stores just in-frame clones and leaves some out. The data contain approximately 40,000 clones, around 70% of them seen just once; the ten biggest clones take up around a tenth. Sequencing used PBMCs, obtained at disease progression, from a patient treated with ibrutinib. The receptor source for this set is a human donor with chronic lymphocytic leukemia.

This chain connects TRBV9 to TRBJ1-3; 9 bases agree with TRBD1. V lost 1 base, J lost 2 bases, and 4 bases stayed unmatched. Germline assignment: CDR1 SGDLS and CDR2 YYNGEE. The CDR3 loop spans 16 amino acids. The CDR3: CASSVTGGATGNTIYF. The CDR3 bases are TGTGCCAGCAGCGTAACAGGGGGCGCAACTGGAAACACCATATATTTT.

This chain connects TRBV11-2 to TRBJ2-7; no reliable D call. V was shortened by 5 bases and J by 4 bases, with 9 bases between the two germline ends. The CDR3 loop spans 12 amino acids. Germline assignment: CDR1 SGHAT and CDR2 FQNNGV. The CDR3 region is CASSESQYEQYF. The DNA for the CDR3 is TGTGCCAGCAGCGAAAGTCAGTACGAGCAGTACTTC.

This sequence joins TRBV6-5 and TRBJ2-7; TRBD2 agrees at 10 bases. The ends lost 5 bases at V and 2 bases at J; junction bases unmatched: 6. The germline V gene has CDR1 MNHEY and CDR2 SVGAGI. The CDR3 extends over 15 amino acids. CDR3 nucleotides: TGTGCCAGCAGTCCCAGGACTAGCGGAGCCTACGAGCAGTACTTC. This translates into CASSPRTSGAYEQYF.

In its sample, this clone was seen a few times. The chain is built from TRBV6-1 and TRBJ2-3; perhaps TRBD1 as D (6 bases). Germline loops: CDR1 MNHNS, CDR2 SASEGT. V shed 6 bases and J shed 5 bases, with 15 bases lying between them. The CDR3 runs to 14 residues. CDR3 amino acids: CASRPGHGVDTQYF. CDR3 nucleotides: TGTGCCAGCAGACCGGGACACGGCGTAGATACGCAGTATTTT.

The chain recombines TRBV14 with TRBJ2-5; 11 bases line up with TRBD2. The CDR3 loop spans 15 amino acids. From germline, CDR1 is SGHDN and CDR2 FVKESK. Unmatched junction bases numbered 4, after V lost 3 bases and J lost 4 bases. CDR3 coding DNA: TGTGCCAGCAGCCAGGCGCTAGCGGGAGGAGAGACCCAGTACTTC. Translation: CASSQALAGGETQYF.

The chain joins TRBV5-1 to TRBJ2-5; TRBD1 agrees at 11 bases. Germline-derived CDR1 and CDR2 are SGHRS and YFSETQ. Losses at the gene ends were 4 bases for V and 5 bases for J; bases not matched to a gene: 7. This CDR3 contains 15 residues. The CDR3 DNA sequence: TGCGCCAGCAGCCAGGGACAGGGGGGAACGGAGACCCAGTACTTC. This translates into CASSQGQGGTETQYF.

V usage is TRBV28 and J usage is TRBJ1-5, with 8 bases identical to TRBD1. The CDR3 runs 18 residues. In germline, CDR1 is MDHEN, CDR2 SYDVKM. With V trimmed by 3 bases and J by 0 bases, 10 bases remained unmatched. For the CDR3, the DNA is TGTGCCAGCAGTTTGGCAGGGGGCATCGGGTATAGCAATCAGCCCCAGCATTTT. This sequence encodes CASSLAGGIGYSNQPQHF. The full variable domain, completed using reference TRBV28 and TRBJ1-5, is DVKVTQSSRYLVKRTGEKVFLECVQDMDHENMFWYRQDPGLGLRLIYFSYDVKMKEKGDIPEGYSVSREKKERFSLILESASTNQTSMYLCASSLAGGIGYSNQPQHFGDGTRLSIL.

This clone occurred a few times. The V call is TRBV7-9, the J call TRBJ2-3; no firm D call. The germline gives CDR1 SEHNR, CDR2 FQNEAQ (reference sequence). The CDR3 runs to 13 residues. V dropped 7 bases and J dropped 8 bases, with 16 bases sitting between them. Here the CDR3 DNA reads TGTGCCAGCAATACGGCGGCCGTCGGTACGCAGTATTTT. Residues: CASNTAAVGTQYF.

This clone was detected only a few times. The rearrangement links TRBV19 to TRBJ1-6; D is unresolved. CDR3 length: 17 residues. Germline V lookup: CDR1 LNHDA, CDR2 SQIVND (reference sequence). V dropped 5 bases and J dropped 0 bases, with 14 bases sitting between them. DNA of the CDR3: TGTGCCAGTAGTCTGGACTGGGGAAGCTCCTATAATTCACCCCTCCACTTT. Translated, it gives CASSLDWGSSYNSPLHF.

V gene TRBV21-1 combines with J gene TRBJ1-5; TRBD1, the table's D call, was not compared with the DNA. TRBV21-1 is assigned pseudogene status. CDR3 size: 16 residues. The CDR3 DNA follows: TGTGCCAGCAGCAAAGGAGGGGGTAATAGCAATCAGCCCCAGCATTTT. Protein sequence: CASSKGGGNSNQPQHF.

The table lists this clone with a count of one. This chain uses TRBV28 with TRBJ2-6, with unresolved D. CDR3 length: 13 residues. V shed 8 bases and J shed 0 bases, with 5 bases lying between them. Germline V gene data show CDR1 as MDHEN and CDR2 as SYDVKM. CDR3 DNA sequence: TGTGCCAGCTATACCTCTGGGGCCAACGTCCTGACTTTC. As protein: CASYTSGANVLTF.

V and J are TRBV11-2 and TRBJ2-5; TRBD1 might be the D (5 bases). The V end was cut by 5 bases, the J end by 4 bases, with 11 bases between. The CDR3 contains 13 residues. The germline V gene has CDR1 SGHAT and CDR2 FQNNGV. The CDR3, as DNA: TGTGCCAGCAGCCAAGGGGTTGTAGAGACCCAGTACTTC. Its translation: CASSQGVVETQYF.

The chain joins TRBV4-1 to TRBJ2-1; TRBD2 aligns across 7 bases. CDR3 length: 17 amino acids. Per the germline V gene, CDR1 is MGHRA and CDR2 is YSYEKL. The V and J ends lost 1 base and 6 bases, in that order; junction bases with no gene match: 12. CDR3 amino acids: CASSQVRTRTMANEQFF. CDR3 in DNA: TGCGCCAGCAGCCAAGTAAGGACTAGGACGATGGCCAATGAGCAGTTCTTC.

The chain joins TRBV2 to TRBJ2-2, with 7 bases identical to TRBD2. V was clipped by 8 bases and J by 1 base; unmatched bases: 10. Germline V gives CDR1 SNHLY, CDR2 FYNNEI. There are 16 residues in the CDR3. The CDR3 region has the DNA TGTGCCAGCCATAAGGGAGCGGGGCTGAACACCGGGGAGCTGTTTTTT. The encoded protein is CASHKGAGLNTGELFF.

The V gene is TRBV7-9, the J gene TRBJ2-7; D possibly corresponds to TRBD1 (6 bases). Germline V lookup: CDR1 SEHNR, CDR2 FQNEAQ (reference sequence). This CDR3 has 12 residues. Trimming pared 7 bases from V and 5 bases from J, leaving 12 bases between. The CDR3 loop is CASNQGLDEQYF. In DNA form, the CDR3 reads TGTGCCAGCAATCAGGGGCTCGACGAGCAGTACTTC.

CDR3 in amino acids: CASSQELGSTYREQYF. DNA for the CDR3: TGCGCCAGCAGCCAAGAATTGGGATCCACGTACCGCGAGCAGTACTTC. V gene TRBV4-1 combines with J gene TRBJ2-7; D is ambiguous. The length of the CDR3 is 16 residues. Between the trimmed V and J ends, which lost 0 bases and 6 bases, there was a span of 18 bases. Germline V gives CDR1 MGHRA, CDR2 YSYEKL.

The genes are TRBV2 and TRBJ2-7; no definite D call. This CDR3 contains 13 residues. Germline CDR1 and CDR2: SNHLY and FYNNEI. The ends were cut back, 2 bases at V and 2 bases at J, with 7 bases in the middle. CDR3 in DNA: TGTGCCAGCAGTGAAAGGTGGGCCTACGAGCAGTACTTC. Its translation is CASSERWAYEQYF.

The chain has TRBV6-1 and TRBJ1-2; D ambiguous. CDR3 size: 15 residues. Deletions cut 2 bases from V and 0 bases from J, with 10 bases between. Germline V gene data show CDR1 as MNHNS and CDR2 as SASEGT. As DNA, the CDR3 is TGTGCCAGCAGTGAAATGAGTGGGTCTAACTATGGCTACACCTTC. It yields the protein CASSEMSGSNYGYTF.

This clone was seen more than once but under ten times. The chain employs TRBV7-3 and TRBJ2-6, with D perhaps being TRBD1 or TRBD2 (5 bases each). The CDR3 is 16 residues long. Germline V gene lookup returns CDR1 SGHTA and CDR2 FQGTGA. V gave up 3 bases and J gave up 0 bases, with 9 bases separating them. CDR3 nucleotide sequence: TGTGCCAGCAGCTTCGGGACCCTCTCTGGGGCCAACGTCCTGACTTTC. Amino acids: CASSFGTLSGANVLTF.

The chain recombines TRBV7-8 with TRBJ1-5; D is possibly TRBD1 (5 bases). Germline V lookup: CDR1 SGHVS, CDR2 FQNEAQ. V dropped 4 bases and J dropped 0 bases, with 19 bases sitting between them. The CDR3 is 18 residues long. CDR3 in DNA: TGTGCCAGCAGCTCGCTCATCGGGGGGGGTAATAGCAATCAGCCCCAGCATTTT. Its translation: CASSSLIGGGNSNQPQHF. The whole variable domain, remainder taken from reference TRBV7-8 and TRBJ1-5, is GAGVSQSPRYKVAKRGQDVALRCDPISGHVSLFWYQQALGQGPEFLTYFQNEAQLDKSGLPSDRFFAERPEGSVSTLKIQRTQQEDSAVYLCASSSLIGGGNSNQPQHFGDGTRLSIL.

This chain connects TRBV11-2 to TRBJ2-1; D is perhaps TRBD1 or TRBD2 (5 bases each). Between the trimmed V and J ends, which lost 6 bases and 6 bases, there was a span of 18 bases. Germline assignment: CDR1 SGHAT and CDR2 FQNNGV. The CDR3 is made up of 15 amino acids. CDR3 DNA: TGTGCCAGCAGGTTTCCCGGGGCCCCTCGCAATGAGCAGTTCTTC. It translates to CASRFPGAPRNEQFF. Using reference TRBV11-2 and TRBJ2-1 for the parts outside the CDR3, the full variable domain is EAGVAQSPRYKIIEKRQSVAFWCNPISGHATLYWYQQILGQGPKLLIQFQNNGVVDDSQLPKDRFSAERLKGVDSTLKIQPAKLEDSAVYLCASRFPGAPRNEQFFGPGTRLTVL.

The chain is built from TRBV28 and TRBJ1-5; 9 bases map to TRBD1. This CDR3 comprises 15 residues. V lost 3 bases to trimming and J lost 5 bases; unmatched junction nucleotides: 5. Germline V CDR1 and CDR2: MDHEN, SYDVKM. CDR3 sequence: CASSFTTGGYQPQHF. The CDR3, as DNA: TGTGCCAGCAGTTTTACCACAGGGGGCTATCAGCCCCAGCATTTT.

V gene TRBV7-2 combines with J gene TRBJ2-7, with D unclear. V was shortened by 1 base and J by 2 bases, with 9 bases between the two germline ends. CDR1 is SGHTA, CDR2 FQGNSA, per germline. This CDR3 is 14 amino acids long. This CDR3 reads CASSLVLGTYEQYF. The CDR3 nucleotides read TGTGCCAGCAGCTTAGTGCTGGGTACCTACGAGCAGTACTTC.

DNA for the CDR3: TGTGCCAGCAGCTTCGGACTAGCGGAGACCCAGTACTTC. Translated, it gives CASSFGLAETQYF. V gene TRBV7-3 combines with J gene TRBJ2-5; TRBD2 aligns across 9 bases. The trim removed 3 bases at V and 5 bases at J, leaving 1 base unmatched. Looked up from germline, CDR1 is SGHTA and CDR2 is FQGTGA. The CDR3 is made up of 13 amino acids. The variable domain in full, with the rest retrieved from reference TRBV7-3 and TRBJ2-5, is GAGVSQTPSNKVTEKGKYVELRCDPISGHTALYWYRQSLGQGPEFLIYFQGTGAADDSGLPNDRFFAVRPEGSVSTLKIQRTERGDSAVYLCASSFGLAETQYFGPGTRLLVL.

This clone was found a few times. The chain is built from TRBV12-2 and TRBJ1-5. TRBV12-2 is classified as a pseudogene. This CDR3 contains 13 residues. The CDR3 DNA follows: TGTGCAAGTCGCTTGGAACAAGGTCAGCCCCAGCATTTT. It specifies CASRLEQGQPQHF.

This clone has a handful of counts. The chain couples TRBV7-2 to TRBJ1-2; D not certain. There are 12 residues in the CDR3. Trimming took off 6 bases at V and 2 bases at J, with 7 bases between the two ends. Germline V gene lookup returns CDR1 SGHTA and CDR2 FQGNSA. The CDR3 DNA is TGTGCCAGCAGGTTTACCAACTATGGCTACACCTTC. Translation gives CASRFTNYGYTF.

The chain links TRBV7-9 to TRBJ2-1, with 7 bases aligning to TRBD2. V shed 4 bases and J 2 bases; nucleotides not matched to a gene: 5. Germline V gene data show CDR1 as SEHNR and CDR2 as FQNEAQ (reference sequence). CDR3 length: 15 amino acids. The CDR3 DNA sequence: TGTGCCAGCAGCTCCCTAGCGGATACCTACAATGAGCAGTTCTTC. It yields the protein CASSSLADTYNEQFF.